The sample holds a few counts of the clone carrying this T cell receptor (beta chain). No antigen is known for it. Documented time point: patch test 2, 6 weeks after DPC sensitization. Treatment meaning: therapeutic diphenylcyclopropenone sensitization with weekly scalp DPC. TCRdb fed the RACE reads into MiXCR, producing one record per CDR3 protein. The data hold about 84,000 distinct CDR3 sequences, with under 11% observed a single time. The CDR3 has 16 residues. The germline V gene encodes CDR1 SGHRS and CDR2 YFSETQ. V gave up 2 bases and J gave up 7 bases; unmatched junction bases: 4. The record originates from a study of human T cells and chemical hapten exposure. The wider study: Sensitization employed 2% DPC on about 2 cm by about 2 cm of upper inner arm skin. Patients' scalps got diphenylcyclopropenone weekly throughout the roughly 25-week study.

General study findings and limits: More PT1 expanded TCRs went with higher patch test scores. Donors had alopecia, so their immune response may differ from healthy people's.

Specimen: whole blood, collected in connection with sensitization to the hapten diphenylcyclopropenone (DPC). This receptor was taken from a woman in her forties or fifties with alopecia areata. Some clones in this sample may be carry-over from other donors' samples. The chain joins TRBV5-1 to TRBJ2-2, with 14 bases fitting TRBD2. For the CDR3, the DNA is TGCGCCAGCAGCTTTTTGGGACTAGCGGGAGACGGGGAGCTGTTTTTT. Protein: CASSFLGLAGDGELFF.